The rows below give T cell receptor beta chains drawn from one sample of a study of blood T cells in healthy people across ages. TCRdb called the 5' RACE reads again in MiXCR, with one record for every CDR3 protein. This table holds about 650,000 distinct CDR3 sequences, 52% found once. Sequenced: blood. Every receptor here comes from a woman older than 75 in good health. CDR3s include the opening cysteine and the closing phenylalanine or tryptophan. D genes are given only for firm matches. Clone size is stated in some rows and not others, as once, few, many or a class when expanded.

j_call: TRBJ2-7; d_call: TRBD1; clone_size: NA; v_call: TRBV7-6; cdr3_nt: TGTGCCAGCAGCTTGGGACAGGGTCACACCTACGAGCAGTACTTC; cdr3_aa: CASSLGQGHTYEQYF
j_call: TRBJ2-7; d_call: NA; clone_size: many; v_call: TRBV2; cdr3_nt: TGTGCCAGCAGTGTTCAGGACTACGAGCAGTACTTC; cdr3_aa: CASSVQDYEQYF
j_call: TRBJ2-1; d_call: TRBD2; clone_size: NA; v_call: TRBV3-1; cdr3_nt: TGTGCCAGCAGCCTCCTAGCGGGAGGCGCGTTCTTC; cdr3_aa: CASSLLAGGAFF
j_call: TRBJ2-1; d_call: TRBD1; clone_size: many; v_call: TRBV5-1; cdr3_nt: TGCGCCAGCAGCCAGGACAGGGGTGGGAGCAATGAGCAGTTCTTC; cdr3_aa: CASSQDRGGSNEQFF
j_call: TRBJ1-2; d_call: NA; clone_size: once; v_call: TRBV7-2; cdr3_nt: TGTGCCAGCAGCCACACGGGGGCTGTAGGCTACACCTTC; cdr3_aa: CASSHTGAVGYTF
j_call: TRBJ1-6; d_call: NA; clone_size: NA; v_call: TRBV25-1; cdr3_nt: TGTGCCAGCAGTGAACAGCCGAGCTCCTATAATTCACCCCTCCACTTT; cdr3_aa: CASSEQPSSYNSPLHF
j_call: TRBJ2-1; d_call: TRBD2; clone_size: NA; v_call: TRBV15; cdr3_nt: TGTGCCACCAGCAGAGATAGGGGGCTAGCGGGGAAATACAATGAGCAGTTCTTC; cdr3_aa: CATSRDRGLAGKYNEQFF
j_call: TRBJ1-5; d_call: NA; clone_size: NA; v_call: TRBV18; cdr3_nt: TGTGCCAGCTCACCTGCTCTCAATCAGCCCCAGCATTTT; cdr3_aa: CASSPALNQPQHF
j_call: TRBJ2-3; d_call: TRBD2; clone_size: NA; v_call: TRBV9; cdr3_nt: TGTGCCAGCAGCGTAGCTGGCGGGGGGGCCGCAGATACGCAGTATTTT; cdr3_aa: CASSVAGGGAADTQYF
j_call: TRBJ1-3; d_call: NA; clone_size: NA; v_call: TRBV12-3/TRBV12-4; cdr3_nt: TGTGCCAGCGGACGAGACTCTGGAAACACCATATATTTT; cdr3_aa: CASGRDSGNTIYF
j_call: TRBJ1-4; d_call: TRBD1; clone_size: NA; v_call: TRBV18; cdr3_nt: TGTGCCAGCTCACCAGGGGACAGCACTAATGAAAAACTGTTTTTT; cdr3_aa: CASSPGDSTNEKLFF
j_call: TRBJ2-7; d_call: NA; clone_size: few; v_call: TRBV7-3; cdr3_nt: TGTGCCAGCAGCTTAACCCGAGACTACGAGCAGTACTTC; cdr3_aa: CASSLTRDYEQYF
j_call: TRBJ1-5; d_call: NA; clone_size: few; v_call: TRBV12-3/TRBV12-4; cdr3_nt: TGTGCCAGCACCAAGGCAGATAGCAATCAGCCCCAGCATTTT; cdr3_aa: CASTKADSNQPQHF
j_call: TRBJ2-1; d_call: TRBD1; clone_size: many; v_call: TRBV2; cdr3_nt: TGTGCCAGCAGCGCTAGAGGACAGGCCCCTGAGCAGTTCTTC; cdr3_aa: CASSARGQAPEQFF
j_call: TRBJ2-7; d_call: NA; clone_size: few; v_call: TRBV18; cdr3_nt: TGTGCCAGCTCACCAGGGATCGATCGCTCCTACGAGCAGTACTTC; cdr3_aa: CASSPGIDRSYEQYF
j_call: TRBJ2-7; d_call: NA; clone_size: NA; v_call: TRBV4-1; cdr3_nt: TGCGCCAGCAGCCAAATCCCCGAAGTCAGGGGGAGGTACGAGCAGTACTTC; cdr3_aa: CASSQIPEVRGRYEQYF
j_call: TRBJ2-3; d_call: NA; clone_size: many; v_call: TRBV7-9; cdr3_nt: TGTGCCAGCAGCCTTCGGACCGTTAGCACAGATACGCAGTATTTT; cdr3_aa: CASSLRTVSTDTQYF
j_call: TRBJ2-7; d_call: NA; clone_size: NA; v_call: TRBV3-1; cdr3_nt: TGTGCCAGCAGACGCCATACGTCGGGTAATGGTGAGCAGTACTTC; cdr3_aa: CASRRHTSGNGEQYF
j_call: TRBJ2-3; d_call: NA; clone_size: many; v_call: TRBV5-1; cdr3_nt: TGCGCCAGCAGCTTGTCCGGGACTGGGAACACAGATACGCAGTATTTT; cdr3_aa: CASSLSGTGNTDTQYF
j_call: TRBJ1-1; d_call: NA; clone_size: NA; v_call: TRBV12-3/TRBV12-4; cdr3_nt: TGTGCCAGCACCTACACGGCAGGGAACACTGAAGCTTTCTTC; cdr3_aa: CASTYTAGNTEAFF
j_call: TRBJ2-3; d_call: NA; clone_size: NA; v_call: TRBV2; cdr3_nt: TGTGCCAGCAGTTACAACCGGGGAGATACGCAGTATTTT; cdr3_aa: CASSYNRGDTQYF
j_call: TRBJ2-1; d_call: NA; clone_size: NA; v_call: TRBV10-1; cdr3_nt: TGCGCCAGCAGTGCGGGTTACAATGAGCAGTTCTTC; cdr3_aa: CASSAGYNEQFF
j_call: TRBJ2-3; d_call: NA; clone_size: many; v_call: TRBV20-1; cdr3_nt: TGCAGTGCTAAGAAGGACGGCTTCACAGATACGCAGTATTTT; cdr3_aa: CSAKKDGFTDTQYF
j_call: TRBJ2-5; d_call: NA; clone_size: NA; v_call: TRBV20-1; cdr3_nt: TGCAGTGCAGCCAGGGCCGCAGCGGCCAAGGAGACCCAGTACTTC; cdr3_aa: CSAARAAAAKETQYF
j_call: TRBJ2-1; d_call: TRBD2; clone_size: many; v_call: TRBV20-1; cdr3_nt: TGCAGTGCTAGAGATCTAGGGACTAGCGGGCTCGAGCAGTTCTTC; cdr3_aa: CSARDLGTSGLEQFF
j_call: TRBJ2-1; d_call: TRBD2; clone_size: NA; v_call: TRBV20-1; cdr3_nt: TGCAGTGCTACTAGCGGGGGGGCCTCCTCCTACAATGAGCAGTTCTTC; cdr3_aa: CSATSGGASSYNEQFF
j_call: TRBJ2-3; d_call: TRBD2; clone_size: many; v_call: TRBV9; cdr3_nt: TGTGCCAGCTCCCGCAAAGGCGGGAGGCGCACAGATACGCAGTATTTT; cdr3_aa: CASSRKGGRRTDTQYF
j_call: TRBJ2-7; d_call: TRBD1; clone_size: few; v_call: TRBV10-2; cdr3_nt: TGCGCCAGCAGAGGACGGACAGGGCCTAGCGAGCAGTACTTC; cdr3_aa: CASRGRTGPSEQYF
j_call: TRBJ1-5; d_call: TRBD1; clone_size: NA; v_call: TRBV29-1; cdr3_nt: TGCAGCGTTCATCAGGGGGGGAATCAGCCCCAGCATTTT; cdr3_aa: CSVHQGGNQPQHF
j_call: TRBJ1-2; d_call: NA; clone_size: NA; v_call: TRBV29-1; cdr3_nt: TGCAGCGTTGTAGTAGACTATGGCTACACCTTC; cdr3_aa: CSVVVDYGYTF
j_call: TRBJ2-4; d_call: TRBD1; clone_size: few; v_call: TRBV25-1; cdr3_nt: TGTGCCAGCAGTAGACAGGGGGACTTGTACATTCAGTACTTC; cdr3_aa: CASSRQGDLYIQYF
j_call: TRBJ2-7; d_call: NA; clone_size: NA; v_call: TRBV6-5; cdr3_nt: TGTGCCAGCCCGATTTGGACCGACGAGCAGTACTTC; cdr3_aa: CASPIWTDEQYF
j_call: TRBJ2-7; d_call: NA; clone_size: many; v_call: TRBV7-2; cdr3_nt: TGTGCCAGCAGCGGGGACTACGAGCAGTACTTC; cdr3_aa: CASSGDYEQYF